These 9 T cell receptor beta chains were sequenced from one sample in a study of monozygotic twins with inflammatory bowel disease. For each CDR3 protein, TCRdb gives one entry from its re-call of the 5' RACE reads, without DNA. This sample contains tens of thousands of distinct CDR3 sequences. The sequenced sample was blood. All receptors derive from a human donor with ulcerative colitis or Crohn's disease, or a healthy co-twin of an affected twin (not recorded which).

The chain has TRBV10-3 and TRBJ2-5. Germline CDR1 is ENHRY and CDR2 is SYGVKD. The CDR3 runs to 14 residues. This CDR3 is CAISSVYNQETQYF.

This chain joins TRBV5-8 and TRBJ2-1; TCRdb outputs TRBD1, but without DNA this stays unchecked. The CDR3 is 15 residues long. Per germline, CDR1 SGHTS and CDR2 YDEGEE. CDR3: CASSKGQGVFNEQFF.

CDR3 region: CASSLYSGGAWEQYF. The rearrangement links TRBV11-2 to TRBJ2-7; TCRdb picks TRBD2, but there is no DNA to check that call. This CDR3 is built from 15 residues. CDR1 and CDR2 from the germline V gene are SGHAT and FQNNGV.

The V gene is TRBV3-1, the J gene TRBJ1-2. The CDR3 covers 13 residues. Germline V gene sequence: CDR1 LGHDT, CDR2 YNNKEL (reference sequence). The CDR3 protein is CASSQDFAYGYTF. The whole variable domain, remainder taken from reference TRBV3-1 and TRBJ1-2, is DTAVSQTPKYLVTQMGNDKSIKCEQNLGHDTMYWYKQDSKKFLKIMFSYNNKELIINETVPNRFSPKSPDKAHLNLHINSLELGDSAVYFCASSQDFAYGYTFGSGTRLTVV.

The CDR3 sequence is CASSFTGVTEAFF. The V gene is TRBV5-1, the J gene TRBJ1-1. The CDR3 runs to 13 residues. Germline values: CDR1 SGHRS, CDR2 YFSETQ. Variable domain in full (rest from reference TRBV5-1 and TRBJ1-1): KAGVTQTPRYLIKTRGQQVTLSCSPISGHRSVSWYQQTPGQGLQFLFEYFSETQRNKGNFPGRFSGRQFSNSRSEMNVSTLELGDSALYLCASSFTGVTEAFFGQGTRLTVV.

The chain links TRBV5-1 to TRBJ2-1; the TCRdb D gene call, TRBD1, has no DNA to confirm it. Germline CDR1 reads SGHRS; CDR2 reads YFSETQ. The CDR3 is made up of 13 amino acids. CDR3 sequence: CASSTQGSNEQFF.

The gene calls are TRBV9 and TRBJ2-2. The CDR3 totals 13 residues. Germline assignment: CDR1 SGDLS and CDR2 YYNGEE. The CDR3 loop reads CASSVGGTGELFF.

The chain carries TRBV7-3 and TRBJ1-4; TCRdb calls TRBD1, which cannot be checked without DNA. In germline, CDR1 is SGHTA, CDR2 FQGTGA. This CDR3 region has 15 residues. The CDR3 loop reads CASSSPDGFNEKLFF.

This chain uses TRBV6-1 with TRBJ2-7; without DNA, the TCRdb call of TRBD1 cannot be checked. This CDR3 region has 14 residues. Germline CDR1 reads MNHNS; CDR2 reads SASEGT. The CDR3 loop reads CASCRDTSSYEQYF.